This T cell receptor (beta chain) was sequenced for a study of cytomegalovirus exposure and HLA in healthy donors. This CDR3 spans 15 amino acids. V was pared by 7 bases and J by 0 bases, with 5 bases of the junction left unmatched. In germline, CDR1 is MNHNS, CDR2 SASEGT. This clone has just a few counts. No antigen is known for it. General study points: That first-cohort TCR clusters tended to co-occur in the roughly 130 validation repertoires was found in a later analysis.

This table comes from immunoSEQ multiplex PCR, and its TCRdb copy is limited to in-frame clones, with some not included. The table has about 110,000 clones, approximately 96% seen once; the top ten hold 0.65% to 0.7%. Sequenced input: PBMCs. The TCR originated in a young woman in good health and CMV-seronegative. The genes are TRBV6-1 and TRBJ1-3, with TRBD1 matching 8 bases. The CDR3 loop is CASKGQAISGNTIYF. The CDR3 DNA sequence: TGTGCCAGCAAGGGACAGGCCATCTCTGGAAACACCATATATTTT.